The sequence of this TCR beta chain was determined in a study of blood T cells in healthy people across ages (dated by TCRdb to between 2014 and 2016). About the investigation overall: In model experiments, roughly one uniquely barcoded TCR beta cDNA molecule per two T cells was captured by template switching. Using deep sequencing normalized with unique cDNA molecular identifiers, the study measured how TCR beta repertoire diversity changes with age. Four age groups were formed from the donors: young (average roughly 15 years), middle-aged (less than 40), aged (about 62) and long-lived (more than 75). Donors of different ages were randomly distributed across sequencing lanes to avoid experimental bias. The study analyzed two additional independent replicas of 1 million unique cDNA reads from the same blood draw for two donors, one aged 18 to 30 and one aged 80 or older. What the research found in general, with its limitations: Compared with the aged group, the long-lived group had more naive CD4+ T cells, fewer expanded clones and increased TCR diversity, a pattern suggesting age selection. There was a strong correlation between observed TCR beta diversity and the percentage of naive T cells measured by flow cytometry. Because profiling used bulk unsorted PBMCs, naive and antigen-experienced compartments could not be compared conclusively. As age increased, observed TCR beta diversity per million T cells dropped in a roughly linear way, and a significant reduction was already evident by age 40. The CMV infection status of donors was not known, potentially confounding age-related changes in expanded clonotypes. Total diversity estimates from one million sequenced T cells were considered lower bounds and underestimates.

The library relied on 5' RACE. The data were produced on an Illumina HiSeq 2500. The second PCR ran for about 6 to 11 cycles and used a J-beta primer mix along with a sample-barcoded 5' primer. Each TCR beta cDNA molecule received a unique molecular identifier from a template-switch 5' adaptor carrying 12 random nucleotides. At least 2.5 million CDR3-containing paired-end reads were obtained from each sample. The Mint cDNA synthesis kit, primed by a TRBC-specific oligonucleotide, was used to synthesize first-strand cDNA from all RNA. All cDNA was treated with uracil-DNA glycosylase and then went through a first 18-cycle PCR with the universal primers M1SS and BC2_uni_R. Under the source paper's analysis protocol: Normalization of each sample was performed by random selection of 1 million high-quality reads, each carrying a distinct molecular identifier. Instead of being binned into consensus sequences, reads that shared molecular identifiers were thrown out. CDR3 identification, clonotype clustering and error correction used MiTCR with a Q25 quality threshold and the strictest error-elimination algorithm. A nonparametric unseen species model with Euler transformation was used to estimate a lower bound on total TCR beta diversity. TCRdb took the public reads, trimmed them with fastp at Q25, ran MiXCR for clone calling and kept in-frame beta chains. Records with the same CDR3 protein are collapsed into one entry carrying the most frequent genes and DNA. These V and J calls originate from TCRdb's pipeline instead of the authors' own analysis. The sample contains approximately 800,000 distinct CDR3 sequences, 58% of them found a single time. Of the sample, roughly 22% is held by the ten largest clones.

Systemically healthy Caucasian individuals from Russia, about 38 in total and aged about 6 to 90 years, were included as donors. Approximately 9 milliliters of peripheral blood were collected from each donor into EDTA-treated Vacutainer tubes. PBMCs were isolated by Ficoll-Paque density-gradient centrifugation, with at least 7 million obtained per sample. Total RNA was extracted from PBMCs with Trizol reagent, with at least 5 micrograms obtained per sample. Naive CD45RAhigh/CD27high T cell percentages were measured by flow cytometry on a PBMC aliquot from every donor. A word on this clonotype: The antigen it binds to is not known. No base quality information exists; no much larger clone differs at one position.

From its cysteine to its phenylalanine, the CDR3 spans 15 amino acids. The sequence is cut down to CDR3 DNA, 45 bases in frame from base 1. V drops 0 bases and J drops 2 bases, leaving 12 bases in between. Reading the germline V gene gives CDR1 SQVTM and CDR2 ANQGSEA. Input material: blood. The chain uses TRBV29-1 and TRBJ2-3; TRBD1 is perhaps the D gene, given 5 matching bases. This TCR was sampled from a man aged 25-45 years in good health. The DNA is TGCAGCGTTGAAGATCTAGACAGACCCACAGATACGCAGTATTTT. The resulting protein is CSVEDLDRPTDTQYF.